Reported below is one T cell receptor beta chain. This clone's antigen is unknown. Base-call qualities are not available, and no considerably larger clone is one nucleotide away. The data originate from a study of cytomegalovirus exposure and HLA in healthy donors (dated by TCRdb to 2017 to 2019). For the wider study: According to an earlier analysis of a few hundred of the donors, about 170 million T cells yielded 100 million or so unique TCR beta sequences and less than 300 Gb of sequence data. An early release that covered about 600 HLA-typed donors contained around 300 gigabases of sequencing data and around 80 million unique TCR sequences. Of the approximately 400 genotyped donors, 65% to 90% fell in the genetic ancestry cluster associated with self-reported Caucasian donors. The study aimed to test whether signatures of past pathogen exposure could be identified by cataloging public T cell receptors. The study profiled the T cell repertoires of about 720 subjects by immunosequencing and related them to cytomegalovirus serostatus. In addition to the first cohort of 666 subjects, a separate validation cohort of around 110 different subjects was used. To predict cytomegalovirus infection status, the study combined high-throughput TCR immunosequencing, statistical association of individual TCRs with disease status, and machine learning. In a later analysis, previously published TCR beta repertoires from some 640 donors were re-analyzed and high-resolution HLA genotyping was added so that TCR occurrence patterns could be studied. The later analysis used no new phenotypic data to find candidate immune exposures, relying instead on TCR beta sequences and their occurrence across donors. In an earlier analysis of roughly 600 of the donors, high-throughput TCR beta sequencing was used to judge whether each TCR beta V gene segment behaved as functional or pseudogenic. Alongside the repertoire data, information on donor age, sex, ethnicity and CMV serostatus was compiled. In a later genetic analysis, genome-wide SNP genotypes for about 65% of the roughly 700 donors were used, and that subset was treated as a discovery cohort. Every repertoire in the discovery cohort had been generated on one and the same sequencing platform. Class I and class II HLA loci were covered by the typing at four-digit resolution. Typing coverage varied by locus: 629-630 donors for A, B, C, DRB1 and DQB1; around 560 for DQA1; 606 for DPA1; some 470 for DPB1. Several DR-DQ haplotypes were handled as single units for association and clustering, since linkage in the cohort was strong. Among 398 genotyped donors of the cohort, an average of approximately 240,000 unique TCR beta nucleotide sequences were sequenced per donor, about a sixth of them non-productive.

Beyond this particular receptor, the publication reports: A later analysis found that HLA-associated TCR beta chains were more clonally expanded and had lower generation probabilities than equally common non-associated chains. Strong co-occurrence of HLA alleles, especially DR and DQ, made assigning TCR associations to individual alleles difficult. Sequencing depth was assumed to be roughly uniform across donors in the presence/absence analyses, though that assumption may not hold. Because the 87-base-pair reads could not distinguish some IMGT-functional V segments, including TRBV6-2 and TRBV6-3, those segments were excluded. Three of the identified cytomegalovirus-associated TCR beta chains were confirmed in vitro to be specific for cytomegalovirus antigens. Because counts were too low, seventeen rarely observed V segments, including chromosome 9 orphons, were left out of the earlier analysis of approximately 580 of the donors. A total of fewer than 200 TCR beta chains were listed by the study as associated with cytomegalovirus. The sequencing pipeline was judged likely to have produced a cluster of highly shared sequence variants as a technical artifact. According to a later genetic analysis, donors in an Asian-associated ancestry cluster had fewer N-insertions in productive TCRs than the roughly 670-donor mean. The classifier was reported to diagnose cytomegalovirus status with high specificity and sensitivity in both the original cohort and the validation cohort. A later analysis associated about 17,000 TCR beta sequences with specific HLA alleles at a false discovery rate of 0.05. Because some donors lacked HLA typing at each locus, the association tests relied only on the typed subset. A further reported finding was that TCR beta sequences accurately predicted the HLA-A and HLA-B alleles for most subjects in the first cohort. The authors suggested that the approach could potentially be generalized to other disease states and immunological phenotypes. V-gene and J-gene trimming of TCR beta chains was associated with a missense DCLRE1C variant in a later genetic analysis, and the association was replicated in an independent cohort. Across donors, most TCR sequences were observed very rarely, whereas some public TCRs were present in many individuals. In an earlier analysis of 587 of the donors, most TCR beta V segments appeared in productive rearrangements about 90% or about 30% of the time, broadly matching IMGT annotations. In a later analysis, the rate of TCR association differed among HLA loci, with DRB1 alleles having the most associated TCRs and HLA-C alleles having the fewest. The cohort was sequenced for TCR beta chains only, and without alpha or paired-chain data the features that could be detected were limited. Correlated functional status among segregating V segments might reflect linkage disequilibrium, but an unknown experimental factor could not be ruled out. In a later analysis, several top co-occurrence clusters were reported to appear linked to parvovirus B19, influenza, CMV and Epstein-Barr virus. A later analysis found that most CMV-associated TCR beta chains appeared HLA-restricted, with HLA associations seemingly driven largely by CMV exposure. The only immune exposure information available for the cohort was CMV serostatus.

The cysteine opens and the phenylalanine closes a CDR3 of 17 amino acids. Only CDR3 DNA is held: 51 bases, read in frame from base 1. V lost 5 bases and J lost 1 base, and the count of bases not matched to a germline gene is 11. The germline V gene (reference sequence) sets CDR1 to LNHNV and CDR2 to YYDKDF. In total, around 600 healthy bone marrow donors made up the cohort. At the time of sampling, all cohort members were nominally healthy, though unrecorded immune exposures were likely present. The donor was CMV seropositive and was included in the group of some 290 seropositive cohort members. A peripheral blood sample was collected from each donor, and TCR beta sequencing was performed on peripheral blood mononuclear cells. The Qiagen DNeasy Blood Extraction Kit was used to extract genomic DNA from the blood cell samples. The library was produced with the immunoSEQ multiplex PCR assay. For the multiplex PCR, a mixture combining 60 forward primers for TCR Vbeta segments and 13 reverse primers for TCR Jbeta segments was used. Amplification of the CDR3 region of rearranged TCR beta genes was performed with a multiplex PCR assay on genomic DNA. On the Illumina HiSeq System, the amplified TCR beta libraries were sequenced as 87-base-pair reads. As for the original processing: A later analysis counted about 80 million unique TCR beta chains across the roughly 700 repertoires, and some 11 million of these chains were shared by at least two donors. A nearest-neighbor algorithm error-corrected the raw reads and collapsed the reads into unique sequences, merging closely related sequences to remove PCR and sequencing errors. Alignment of CDR3 sequences to IMGT reference sequences was used to assign V, D and J gene segments. For a sequence to be retained, a match of at least six nucleotides was required to both a V gene segment and a J gene segment. A rearrangement was called productive if the CDR3 had no stop codons and remained in frame with V and J, and every other rearrangement was called non-productive. CDR3 was defined according to IMGT convention as the region running from the second conserved V-encoded cysteine to the conserved J-encoded phenylalanine. In an earlier analysis of around 570 of the donors, sequences lacking an unambiguous match to a single V gene segment were excluded. An earlier analysis of some 610 of the donors called V segments functional above 56.7% productive rearrangements and segregating when the between-donor standard deviation exceeded 5%. A statistical classification framework was built for diagnosing cytomegalovirus status from the catalog of TCR beta chain sequences. V and J gene assignment, in a later analysis, came from comparing TCR nucleotide sequences with IMGT/GENE-DB human TR gene sequences. The TCRdist pipeline was used in a later analysis to assign CDR3 sequences and most-parsimonious VDJ recombination scenarios. In a later analysis, each TCR beta chain was defined by its CDR3 amino acid sequence together with its V-gene family, and reads without a unique V-gene family were excluded. To address suspected cross-contamination and a sequencing artifact, a later analysis removed approximately 600 highly shared, low-generation-probability nucleotide sequences. A later analysis calculated a clonal expansion index for each public chain from normalized within-repertoire ranks of inferred template counts. In a later analysis, generation probabilities were computed with a VDJ recombination model fitted to out-of-frame rearrangements, and the resulting probabilities were checked against IGoR. Hypergeometric tests were used in a later analysis to score TCR-TCR, TCR-HLA and TCR-CMV co-occurrence, with a repertoire-size bias correction applied to the TCR pairs. In a later analysis, false discovery rates were estimated by permuting HLA or CMV assignments 20 times. In a later analysis, co-occurring TCRs were grouped with DBSCAN, and TCRdist sequence similarity was added when clustering was performed within HLA-allele-positive subsets. Repertoires with fewer than 30,000 or more than 120,000 public chains were left out of co-occurrence clustering, as were about five repertoires with anomalous nucleotide sharing. The clones in this table, taken by TCRdb from immuneACCESS, are in-frame only. Not every clone is retained; where verified, under half of the shortfall comes from an unresolved V gene, and the cause of the rest is unknown. V, J and clone size reflect that table, while D and trimming were determined from the DNA. The sample profile shows about 130,000 clones; 78% of them were found once. 11% of the sample goes to the ten largest clones.

This chain is built from TRBV15 and TRBJ1-5; TRBD1 lines up with 7 middle nucleotides. The sequenced material came from PBMCs. The receptor was derived from a man under 40 in good health and CMV-seropositive. Here is the DNA: TGTGCCACCAGCCCCCAACTAGAGGGGGCAAGCAATCAGCCCCAGCATTTT. Its protein is CATSPQLEGASNQPQHF.